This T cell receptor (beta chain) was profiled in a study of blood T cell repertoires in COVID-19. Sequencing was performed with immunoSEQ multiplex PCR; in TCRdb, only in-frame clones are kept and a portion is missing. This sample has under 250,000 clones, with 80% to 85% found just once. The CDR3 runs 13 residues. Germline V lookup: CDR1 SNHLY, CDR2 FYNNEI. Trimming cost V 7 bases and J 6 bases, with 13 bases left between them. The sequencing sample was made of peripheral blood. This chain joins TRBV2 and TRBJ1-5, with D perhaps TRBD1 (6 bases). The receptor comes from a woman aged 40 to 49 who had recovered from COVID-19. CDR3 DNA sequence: TGTGCCAGCATAGGGGAAGGGGGTCAGCCCCAGCATTTT. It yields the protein CASIGEGGQPQHF. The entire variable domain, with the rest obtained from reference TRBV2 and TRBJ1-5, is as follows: EPEVTQTPSHQVTQMGQEVILRCVPISNHLYFYWYRQILGQKVEFLVSFYNNEISEKSEIFDDQFSVERPDGSNFTLKIRSTKLEDSAMYFCASIGEGGQPQHFGDGTRLSIL.